The TCR beta chain described here comes from a study of T-cell reconstitution after alpha-beta-depleted transplantation in children. It was with unique molecular identifiers that the TCRbeta library was prepared. TCRdb redid the calling of the PCR reads with MiXCR, one entry per CDR3 protein. The table has under 350,000 distinct CDR3 sequences, 9.9% seen once. The receptor was derived from a human donor who donated a stem cell graft to a child with SCID. The specimen comprised PBMCs from the stem cell graft donor, sampled from the stem cell graft.

As DNA, the CDR3 is TGTGCCAGCAGCTTAGAAGGGGATCGGGAGGCCTACGAGCAGTACTTC. It specifies CASSLEGDREAYEQYF. The V call is TRBV11-2, the J call TRBJ2-7; 7 nucleotides agree with TRBD2. J was trimmed by 2 bases and V by 0 bases; bases with no gene match: 7. Germline CDR1 SGHAT, CDR2 FQNNGV. This CDR3 is 16 amino acids long.